This TCR beta chain was recorded in a study of blood T cells in healthy people across ages. Overall study results and limits: With donor CMV status unknown, expanded clonotype changes were possibly confounded.

Through a sample-barcoded 5' primer and a J-beta primer mix, a second PCR was run for roughly 6 to 11 cycles. With 12 random nucleotides, a template-switch adaptor tagged each individual cDNA molecule. Each single sample gave us at least 2.5 million CDR3-containing paired-end reads. MiXCR, run by TCRdb on the 5' RACE reads, gives a single entry per CDR3 protein. Among some 1.1 million distinct CDR3 sequences listed, under 40% were seen once. Concerning this clonotype itself: Its specificity is unknown.

Per-sample yields of isolated PBMCs were at least 7 million. This CDR3 comprises 18 residues. V lost 3 bases to trimming and J lost 0 bases; unmatched junction nucleotides: 11. Looked up from germline, CDR1 is SGHTA and CDR2 is FQGNSA. The sequenced sample consisted of blood. The V call is TRBV7-2, the J call TRBJ2-1; 7 bases match TRBD1. This TCR was sampled from a man aged 18 to 29 in good health. The CDR3 spells CASSLLLGQSSSYNEQFF. CDR3 coding DNA: TGTGCCAGCAGCTTGTTATTGGGACAGAGTAGCTCCTACAATGAGCAGTTCTTC.